The 2 T cell receptor beta chains given below trace back to one sample, sequenced in a study of graft-versus-host responses after intestinal transplantation. Graft tissue processing released intraepithelial and lamina propria lymphocytes. Libraries were prepared by immunoSEQ multiplex PCR; TCRdb keeps only in-frame clonotypes and omits some of them. The sample includes tens of thousands of clones, roughly nine tenths of them seen just once. This material consisted of ileum tissue, taken roughly 390 days after transplant. Receptor source: a human patient who received an intestinal transplant, so some T cells may come from the graft donor.

This chain uses TRBV28 with TRBJ2-7; the match to TRBD2 covers 9 bases. CDR1 is MDHEN and CDR2 is SYDVKM in the germline V gene. The V gene end was trimmed by 5 bases and the J gene end by 7 bases; junction bases not matched to a gene: 27. The CDR3 is 20 residues long. The CDR3 DNA sequence: TGTGCCAGCAGTAAGGCGCCCTGGGGTAGCGGGAGAGGAAGAGGATGGGAGCAGTACTTC. Translation gives CASSKAPWGSGRGRGWEQYF.

V usage is TRBV14 and J usage is TRBJ2-7; 10 nucleotides agree with TRBD1. With 4 bases clipped from V and 7 bases from J, the junction kept 4 bases outside the gene matches. Per the germline V gene, CDR1 is SGHDN and CDR2 is FVKESK. The CDR3 totals 13 residues. CDR3 region: CASSRDRGGEQYF. Here the CDR3 DNA reads TGTGCCAGCAGCCGGGACAGGGGAGGTGAGCAGTACTTC.